What follows describes a single TCR beta chain. Its antigen is undetermined. Between the trimmed V and J ends, which lost 3 bases and 1 base, there was a span of 9 bases. This CDR3 comprises 14 residues. CDR1 is SGHAT, CDR2 FQNNGV, per germline. Amplification of TCR beta CDR3 regions was performed using RNA transcripts as template. Initially, a first-round RT-PCR of the TCR CDR3 employed the HTBI primer set. A single record per CDR3 protein comes from TCRdb applying MiXCR to the multiplex PCR reads. The sample yields 450,000 to 700,000 distinct CDR3 sequences, more than 45% seen once. The entry originates in a study of T cells in Graves' hyperthyroidism and ophthalmopathy. Study-level findings and limits: Researchers found most expanded thyroid clonotypes above 0.001 in blood as well.

Thyroid ultrasound and orbital computed tomography, with clinical symptoms and serum thyroxine and TRAb, informed diagnoses. Sequencing input: peripheral blood or thyroid tissue (not recorded which). This clonotype was obtained from an adult woman with Graves' disease, either hyperthyroidism or ophthalmopathy (not recorded which). The chain carries TRBV11-2 and TRBJ1-1; TRBD1 might be the D (5 bases). CDR3 residues: CASSLMTENTEAFF. DNA for the CDR3: TGTGCCAGCAGCTTGATGACAGAGAACACTGAAGCTTTCTTT.